The 7 T cell receptor beta chains below all came from one sample that was sequenced in a study of shared clonotypes between healthy human individuals. Sequenced by immunoSEQ multiplex PCR; TCRdb stores in-frame clones only, minus some. The data hold about 2 million clones, with approximately 94% observed a single time. The naive CD8 population came from CD45RO-negative cells selected for CCR7, without terminally differentiated effector memory CD45RA+ cells. The specimen sequenced was naive CD8+ T cells sorted from blood. The receptors originated from a man between 18 and 29 years old in good health.

The chain joins TRBV13 to TRBJ1-1; D is undetermined. This CDR3 is built from 12 residues. CDR1 is PRHDT, CDR2 FYEKMQ, per germline (reference sequence). V was trimmed by 7 bases and J by 10 bases, leaving 16 bases between them. The CDR3, as DNA: TGTGCCAGCACCCAAGCCCATATGAGAGCTTTCTTT. Amino acid sequence: CASTQAHMRAFF.

This rearrangement joins TRBV6-5 to TRBJ1-4; D is uncertain. The ends were cut back, 2 bases at V and 3 bases at J, with 4 bases in the middle. The germline V gene has CDR1 MNHEY and CDR2 SVGAGI. The CDR3 is made up of 13 amino acids. CDR3 nucleotides: TGTGCCAGCAGTTACATCCCTAATGAAAAACTGTTTTTT. Encoded protein: CASSYIPNEKLFF.

The J gene is TRBJ2-7, the V gene TRBV5-1; 10 positions agree with TRBD1. This CDR3 comprises 13 residues. Germline V lookup: CDR1 SGHRS, CDR2 YFSETQ. The junction had 7 bases not matched to a gene; V was cut back by 7 bases and J by 6 bases. DNA for the CDR3: TGCGCCAGCGGGGACAGGGGTCAGAGCGAGCAGTACTTC. This sequence encodes CASGDRGQSEQYF.

This clone was seen just once. This sequence joins TRBV6-5 and TRBJ2-3; tentative D call: TRBD1 (5 bases). V lost 5 bases, J lost 2 bases, and 11 bases lay in between. The CDR3 has 14 residues. Germline V lookup: CDR1 MNHEY, CDR2 SVGAGI. This CDR3 reads CASSMVRDTDTQYF. CDR3 DNA sequence: TGTGCCAGCAGTATGGTCAGGGACACAGATACGCAGTATTTT.

This chain joins TRBV29-1 and TRBJ2-1; tentative D call: TRBD1 (6 bases). The CDR3 totals 14 residues. Germline V CDR1 and CDR2: SQVTM, ANQGSEA. V was clipped by 3 bases and J by 5 bases, with 14 bases between them. As DNA, the CDR3 is TGCAGCGTTGAGTCACAGGGACAAAACAATGAGCAGTTCTTC. Translating gives CSVESQGQNNEQFF.

The chain links TRBV19 to TRBJ1-1; 10 nucleotides match TRBD1. V was clipped by 3 bases and J by 1 base; unmatched bases: 14. The CDR3 sequence is 19 residues long. Germline-derived CDR1 and CDR2 are LNHDA and SQIVND (reference sequence). The DNA for the CDR3 is TGTGCCAGTAGTATTCTAAGTTTCCAACGGGACAGGGGGAACACTGAAGCTTTCTTT. This translates into CASSILSFQRDRGNTEAFF.

The chain has TRBV5-4 and TRBJ2-3, with 11 bases identical to TRBD2. V gave up 3 bases and J gave up 7 bases; unmatched junction bases: 7. The CDR3 loop spans 15 amino acids. Germline V lookup: CDR1 SGHNT, CDR2 YYREEE (reference sequence). This chain's CDR3 is CASSWLAGGPNTQYF. In DNA form, the CDR3 reads TGTGCCAGCAGCTGGCTAGCGGGAGGTCCAAATACGCAGTATTTT.